The 7 T cell receptor beta chains below all came from one sample that was sequenced in a study of molecular identifiers for immune sequencing clone quantification. TCRdb processed the PCR reads anew with MiXCR; each CDR3 protein has one entry. The sample holds tens of thousands of distinct CDR3 sequences, over 15% seen once. Sequencing was carried out using naive CD8+ T cells from blood, with Jurkat cell RNA spiked in. Subset indicated: FACS-sorted CD8+CD4-CCR7+CD45RA+ naive T cells. The receptors come from a human donor in good health. Some libraries in this study had Jurkat cell RNA spiked in.

This clonotype was seen ten or more times. The rearrangement joins TRBV3-1 to TRBJ2-5, with TRBD2 as a possible D gene (5 bases). Trimming pared 2 bases from V and 1 base from J, leaving 17 bases between. The CDR3 has 17 residues. The germline gives CDR1 LGHDT, CDR2 YNNKEL (reference sequence). The CDR3 nucleotides are TGTGCCAGCAGCCAATGGCTAGCAGACGACCTCCAAGAGACCCAGTACTTC. Translating it yields CASSQWLADDLQETQYF.

This clonotype was seen at least ten times. The V and J genes are TRBV7-2 and TRBJ2-7; D not resolved. V was shortened by 4 bases and J by 5 bases, with 15 bases between the two germline ends. CDR1 is SGHTA, CDR2 FQGNSA, per germline. CDR3 length: 14 residues. In DNA form, the CDR3 reads TGTGCCAGCAGCTATACCTTCGGGCGTGACGAGCAGTACTTC. Translating it yields CASSYTFGRDEQYF.

This clonotype came up many times. The rearrangement uses TRBV7-9 and TRBJ1-5; D remains ambiguous. The CDR3 is made up of 15 amino acids. The germline CDR1 and CDR2 sequences are SEHNR and FQNEAQ (reference sequence). With 1 base removed from V and 6 bases from J, the gap between germline ends came to 13 bases. The CDR3 is CASSLDREPGQPQHF. Here the CDR3 DNA reads TGTGCCAGCAGCTTAGACCGGGAGCCCGGTCAGCCCCAGCATTTT.

About this clonotype: At one of its ends the junction is not consistent with the germline gene, which may arise from a read error. The V gene is TRBV7-2, the J gene TRBJ2-3; D is perhaps TRBD2 (5 bases). CDR1 is SGHTA, CDR2 FQGNSA, per germline. CDR3 length equals 15 residues. The chain's CDR3 is CASSSTLADTDTLYF. CDR3 coding DNA: TGTGCCAGCAGCTCAACCCTAGCAGACACAGATACGCTGTATTTT.

This clonotype was seen ten or more times. The chain has TRBV7-8 and TRBJ1-2; no definite D call. The V gene's germline CDR1 is SGHVS and CDR2 FQNEAQ. V lost 1 base and J lost 2, with 17 bases in between. The CDR3 is 17 residues long. CDR3 DNA sequence: TGTGCCAGCAGCTTAGAATACGCGGGGATTAACAACTATGGCTACACCTTC. This translates into CASSLEYAGINNYGYTF.

This clonotype came up once. The germline gene is not matched at one end of the junction; a read error may be the cause. The gene calls are TRBV7-6 and TRBJ2-3; a possible D gene is TRBD2 (5 bases). CDR1 SGHVS and CDR2 FNYEAQ come from the germline V gene. CDR3 size: 14 residues. As DNA, the CDR3 is TGTGTCAGCAGCCGGTTTGGGAGCACGGATACGCAGTATTTT. Amino acids: CVSSRFGSTDTQYF.

This clonotype was seen repeatedly, ten times or more. The chain links TRBV7-3 to TRBJ2-1, with 8 bases lining up with TRBD2. V gave up 2 bases and J gave up 5 bases; unmatched junction bases: 8. There are 16 residues in the CDR3. Germline assignment: CDR1 SGHTA and CDR2 FQGTGA. CDR3 protein: CASSLLAGLPNNEQFF. As DNA, the CDR3 is TGTGCCAGCAGCTTACTAGCGGGCCTACCCAACAATGAGCAGTTCTTC.